The 24 T cell receptor beta chains given below trace back to one sample, sequenced in a study of blood T cell repertoires in COVID-19. Sequencing used immunoSEQ multiplex PCR; TCRdb keeps in-frame clones, though not all of them. The sample holds 300,000 or so clones, 90% seen once. The sequencing input was peripheral blood. These receptors were collected from a woman aged 40 to 50 with acute or convalescent COVID-19.

The rearrangement links TRBV19 to TRBJ1-5, with 7 bases identical to TRBD1. The germline V gene encodes CDR1 LNHDA and CDR2 SQIVND (reference sequence). This CDR3 is 17 amino acids long. The junction had 13 bases not matched to a gene; V was cut back by 8 bases and J by 0 bases. The CDR3 DNA sequence: TGTGCCAGTTCCAATCTAAGACAGGGATTTAGCAATCAGCCCCAGCATTTT. Its translation is CASSNLRQGFSNQPQHF.

J is TRBJ2-7 and V is TRBV28; TRBD2 aligns across 7 bases. The CDR3 runs 14 residues. V shed 2 bases, J shed 0 bases, and the junction held 1 base outside the gene matches. From germline, CDR1 is MDHEN and CDR2 SYDVKM. The DNA of the CDR3 is TGTGCCAGCAGTTTAAGCGGGGCCTCCTACGAGCAGTACGTC. Translated: CASSLSGASYEQYV.

The chain links TRBV7-9 to TRBJ1-2; perhaps TRBD1 as D (6 bases). Germline-derived CDR1 and CDR2 are SEHNR and FQNEAQ (reference sequence). The CDR3 is 14 amino acids. Trimming removed 1 base at V and 4 bases at J, with 10 bases between. This CDR3 reads CASSLEQGSYGYTF. CDR3 DNA sequence: TGTGCCAGCAGCTTAGAGCAGGGGAGCTATGGCTACACCTTC.

This rearrangement joins TRBV14 to TRBJ1-3; 8 bases fit TRBD1. The CDR3 spans 14 residues. Germline V gene data show CDR1 as SGHDN and CDR2 as FVKESK. Trimming took 5 bases from V and 6 from J; bases not matched to a gene: 6. This CDR3 is CASSKWTGKNTIYF. DNA for the CDR3: TGTGCCAGCAGCAAATGGACAGGGAAAAACACCATATATTTT.

V and J are TRBV27 and TRBJ1-2, with TRBD1 matching 7 bases. The CDR3 contains 18 residues. V was pared by 2 bases and J by 4 bases, with 16 bases of the junction left unmatched. Germline V gene lookup returns CDR1 MNHEY and CDR2 SMNVEV (reference sequence). The CDR3 loop reads CASSLADRVLGLSYGYTF. The CDR3, as DNA: TGTGCCAGCAGTTTAGCAGACAGGGTTTTGGGATTAAGCTATGGCTACACCTTC.

The J gene is TRBJ1-1, the V gene TRBV14; TRBD1 aligns across 7 bases. The CDR3 totals 16 residues. Germline CDR1 and CDR2: SGHDN and FVKESK. V dropped 5 bases and J dropped 0; count of bases not matched to a gene: 9. The CDR3 DNA sequence: TGTGCCAGCAGCTTGAGGACAGGACGAATGAACACTGAAGCTTTCTTT. Translation gives CASSLRTGRMNTEAFF.

This rearrangement joins TRBV30 to TRBJ2-3, with 10 bases aligning to TRBD1. The CDR3 is 15 amino acids. V trimming: 1 base; J trimming: 5 bases; junction bases outside the gene matches: 6. Germline-derived CDR1 and CDR2 are GTSNPN and SVGIG (reference sequence). The CDR3 nucleotides are TGTGCCTGGAGTGAAGACAGGGGGCTTGGAGATACGCAGTATTTT. Translated, it gives CAWSEDRGLGDTQYF.

J is TRBJ2-3 and V is TRBV6-5; 13 bases match TRBD2. This CDR3 is built from 15 residues. CDR1 MNHEY and CDR2 SVGAGI come from the germline V gene. V trimming: 6 bases; J trimming: 9 bases; junction bases outside the gene matches: 9. This CDR3 reads CASSSTSGGTFTQYF. Here the CDR3 DNA reads TGTGCCAGCAGCTCGACTAGCGGGGGGACATTCACGCAGTATTTT.

The chain joins TRBV10-3 to TRBJ1-4, with a weak D call TRBD1 (6 bases). Germline-derived CDR1 and CDR2 are ENHRY and SYGVKD. The CDR3 spans 15 residues. The V end was cut by 3 bases, the J end by 3 bases, with 11 bases between. CDR3 region: CAISDRGAANEKLFF. The CDR3 bases are TGTGCCATCAGTGACCGGGGGGCGGCTAATGAAAAACTGTTTTTT.

This chain connects TRBV15 to TRBJ1-5, with TRBD1 matching 9 bases. The CDR3 is 15 amino acids. The J segment lost 4 bases and the V segment lost 3 bases, leaving 4 bases of the junction unmatched. CDR1 is LNHNV, CDR2 YYDKDF, per germline (reference sequence). The CDR3 DNA is TGTGCCACCAGCAGTGAAGGACAGGGGAATCAGCCCCAGCATTTT. Protein sequence: CATSSEGQGNQPQHF.

The V gene is TRBV12-3 or TRBV12-4, the J gene TRBJ2-1, with D possibly TRBD2 on 6 matching bases. The V end lost 0 bases, the J end lost 7 bases, and 7 bases lay between the germline ends. CDR3 length: 13 amino acids. The CDR3 coding sequence is TGTGCCAGCAGTTTAGCGGGGGGAAATGAGCAGTTCTTC. Protein product: CASSLAGGNEQFF.

The chain is built from TRBV18 and TRBJ1-2, with D perhaps matching TRBD1 (6 bases). CDR1 and CDR2 (germline): KGHSH, LQKENI. This CDR3 comprises 13 residues. The V end lost 4 bases, the J end lost 9 bases, and 15 bases lay between the germline ends. The CDR3 is CASSRTGSGSYTF. The CDR3 DNA reads TGTGCCAGCTCACGTACAGGGTCCGGAAGCTACACCTTC.

This clone has only one observation. The CDR3 sequence is CASSLPPSRETQYF. Written as DNA, the CDR3 is TGTGCCAGCAGCCTCCCCCCTAGCCGGGAGACCCAGTACTTC. The chain has TRBV7-3 and TRBJ2-5; tentative D call: TRBD2 (5 bases). CDR3 length: 14 residues. Per the germline V gene, CDR1 is SGHTA and CDR2 is FQGTGA. V gave up 5 bases and J gave up 5 bases, with 15 bases separating them. Based on the CDR3 plus reference TRBV7-3 and TRBJ2-5, the full variable domain is GAGVSQTPSNKVTEKGKYVELRCDPISGHTALYWYRQSLGQGPEFLIYFQGTGAADDSGLPNDRFFAVRPEGSVSTLKIQRTERGDSAVYLCASSLPPSRETQYFGPGTRLLVL.

The chain has TRBV19 and TRBJ1-4; D not certain. The CDR3 has 13 residues. V shed 8 bases and J shed 3 bases, with 10 bases lying between them. Germline assignment: CDR1 LNHDA and CDR2 SQIVND (reference sequence). In DNA, the CDR3 is TGTGCCAGTTCGAGGGCAGCTAATGAAAAACTGTTTTTT. This codes for CASSRAANEKLFF.

This rearrangement joins TRBV9 to TRBJ1-1; 9 nucleotides align to TRBD1. Germline V gene sequence: CDR1 SGDLS, CDR2 YYNGEE. Losses at the gene ends were 3 bases for V and 6 bases for J; bases not matched to a gene: 6. The CDR3 is 14 residues long. DNA of the CDR3: TGTGCCAGCAGCGCCCCGGGACAGGGCCCTGAAGCTTTCTTT. This codes for CASSAPGQGPEAFF.

The CDR3 DNA is TGTGCCAGCAGCTTGATGACAGGGGGCAGTCAGCCCCAGCATTTT. This sequence encodes CASSLMTGGSQPQHF. The chain recombines TRBV7-8 with TRBJ1-5; 10 nucleotides line up with TRBD1. Germline V CDR1 and CDR2: SGHVS, FQNEAQ. V dropped 3 bases and J dropped 6; count of bases not matched to a gene: 5. The CDR3 is 15 amino acids.

The rearrangement uses TRBV27 and TRBJ2-5; tentative D call: TRBD1 (6 bases). The CDR3 runs 13 residues. V gave up 5 bases and J gave up 2 bases, with 9 bases separating them. The germline V gene encodes CDR1 MNHEY and CDR2 SMNVEV (reference sequence). CDR3 region: CASSRGGQETQYF. DNA of the CDR3: TGTGCCAGCAGTCGAGGGGGTCAAGAGACCCAGTACTTC.

This clone was seen only once. This sequence joins TRBV27 and TRBJ2-3; D gene uncertain. V gave up 7 bases and J gave up 1 base, with 12 bases separating them. The CDR3 extends over 14 amino acids. In germline, CDR1 is MNHEY, CDR2 SMNVEV (reference sequence). CDR3 DNA sequence: TGTGCCAGCACACTGATCTTAGGCACAGATACGCAGTATTTT. Its protein is CASTLILGTDTQYF.

The gene calls are TRBV2 and TRBJ2-3; 13 nucleotides align to TRBD2. The V gene end was trimmed by 5 bases and the J gene end by 8 bases; junction bases not matched to a gene: 4. Looked up from germline, CDR1 is SNHLY and CDR2 is FYNNEI. The CDR3 totals 14 residues. The CDR3 DNA follows: TGTGCCAGCAGTACTAGCGGGGGGGCTTCTACGCAGTATTTT. Translated: CASSTSGGASTQYF.

This chain joins TRBV19 and TRBJ1-2; possible D gene TRBD1, 6 bases. The CDR3 is 12 amino acids. V shed 3 bases and J shed 8 bases, with 10 bases lying between them. Per the germline V gene, CDR1 is LNHDA and CDR2 is SQIVND (reference sequence). For the CDR3, the DNA is TGTGCCAGTAGTATTCCTGACAGGGGCTACACCTTC. It specifies CASSIPDRGYTF.

The chain carries TRBV6-6 and TRBJ1-2; D unclear. The CDR3 has 14 amino acids. Trimming took off 6 bases at V and 0 bases at J, with 11 bases between the two ends. CDR1 is MNHNY, CDR2 SVGAGI, per germline (reference sequence). The CDR3 DNA sequence: TGTGCCAGCAGGGCGGGCTCTTCTAACTATGGCTACACCTTC. It specifies CASRAGSSNYGYTF.

J is TRBJ2-7 and V is TRBV10-3, with D possibly matching TRBD2 (6 bases). The CDR3 extends over 16 amino acids. V was trimmed by 0 bases and J by 2 bases, leaving 14 bases between them. Germline V lookup: CDR1 ENHRY, CDR2 SYGVKD. For the CDR3, the DNA is TGTGCCATCAGTGAGTCATGGACGGGCGGGGCCTACGAGCAGTACGTC. Protein product: CAISESWTGGAYEQYV.

The gene calls are TRBV28 and TRBJ1-1; 7 nucleotides match TRBD1. The V gene's germline CDR1 is MDHEN and CDR2 SYDVKM. V was pared by 5 bases and J by 5 bases, with 11 bases of the junction left unmatched. This CDR3 region has 15 residues. The chain's CDR3 is CASSRPDRRGTEAFF. The CDR3 coding sequence is TGTGCCAGCAGTCGCCCGGACAGGAGGGGGACTGAAGCTTTCTTT. The full variable domain, in which reference TRBV28 and TRBJ1-1 provide the parts outside the CDR3, is DVKVTQSSRYLVKRTGEKVFLECVQDMDHENMFWYRQDPGLGLRLIYFSYDVKMKEKGDIPEGYSVSREKKERFSLILESASTNQTSMYLCASSRPDRRGTEAFFGQGTRLTVV.

The chain carries TRBV27 and TRBJ2-1, with 8 bases lining up with TRBD1. V lost 4 bases, J lost 0 bases, and 5 bases stayed unmatched. This CDR3 region has 16 residues. CDR1 and CDR2 (germline): MNHEY, SMNVEV (reference sequence). CDR3 coding DNA: TGTGCCAGCAGTTCCAGGGGGCGCAGCTCCTACAATGAGCAGTTCTTC. This encodes CASSSRGRSSYNEQFF.